This T cell receptor (beta chain) comes out of a study of vaccination and CD4 T cells after COVID-19. Once obtained from cultured CD4+ T cells, the DNA was sequenced using the Oncomine TCR Beta short-read assay. MiXCR was run by TCRdb on the PCR reads, yielding one entry per CDR3 protein. The sample consists of about 25,000 distinct CDR3 sequences, more than 40% of them appearing once. Treatment reported: approximately nine-day PBMC culture with coronavirus spike peptide pools or control peptides (ViraFEST assay). Peptide pools at roughly 11 ug/ml stimulated roughly 1.9 million PBMCs per well with roughly 9 IU/ml IL-2. In its sample, this clonotype was seen a few times. Its antigen remains unidentified. The germline gives CDR1 MNHEY, CDR2 SMNVEV (reference sequence). The CDR3 runs to 15 residues. Losses at the gene ends were 4 bases for V and 10 bases for J; bases not matched to a gene: 8.

Sample: CD4+ T cells from blood, cultured in vitro. This clonotype originated in a human donor who had recovered from COVID-19. J is TRBJ1-6 and V is TRBV27; 9 nucleotides align to TRBD1. CDR3 bases: TGTGCCAGCAGTTCCTCGGGACAGGGTCGATCACCCCTCCACTTT. Residues: CASSSSGQGRSPLHF.